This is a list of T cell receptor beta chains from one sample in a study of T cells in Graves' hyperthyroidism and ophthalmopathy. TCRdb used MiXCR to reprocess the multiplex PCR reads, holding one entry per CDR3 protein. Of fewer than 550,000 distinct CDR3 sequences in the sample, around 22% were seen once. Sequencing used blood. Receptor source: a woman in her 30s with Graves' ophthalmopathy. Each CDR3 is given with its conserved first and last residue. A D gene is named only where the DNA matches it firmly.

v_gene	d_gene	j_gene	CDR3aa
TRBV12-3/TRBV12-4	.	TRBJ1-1	CASSLGGAMAEAFF
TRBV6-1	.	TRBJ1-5	CASSLDRAQPQHF
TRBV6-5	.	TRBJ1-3	CASSYGGSSGNTIYF
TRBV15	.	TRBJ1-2	CATSPDRNYGYTF
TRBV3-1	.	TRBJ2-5	CASSQFSGTKGTQYF
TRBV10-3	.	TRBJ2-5	CAISESGGQKETQYF
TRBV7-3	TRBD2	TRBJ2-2	CASSSGLAGGTGELFF
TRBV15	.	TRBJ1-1	CATSMGRWGTEAFF
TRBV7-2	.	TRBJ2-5	CASSLSMGETQYF
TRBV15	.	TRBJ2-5	CATSRGISETQYF
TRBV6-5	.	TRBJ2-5	CASSYSGQYF
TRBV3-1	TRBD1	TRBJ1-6	CASSPGQGANSPLHF
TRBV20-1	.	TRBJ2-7	CSAADRRWGYEQYF
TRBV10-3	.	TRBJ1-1	CAISDWREAFF
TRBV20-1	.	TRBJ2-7	CSARELYEQYF
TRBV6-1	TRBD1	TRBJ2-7	CASRDRDRGVYEQYF
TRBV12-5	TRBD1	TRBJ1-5	CASGPDRGVNQPQHF
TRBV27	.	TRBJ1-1	CASTKDSFTNTEAFF
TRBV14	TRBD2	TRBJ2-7	CASSPSKRLADPHYYEQYF
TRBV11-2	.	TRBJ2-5	CASSLDTGEETQYF
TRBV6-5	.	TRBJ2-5	CASSYSPSPAGETQYF
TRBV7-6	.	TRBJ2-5	CASRGVWETQYF
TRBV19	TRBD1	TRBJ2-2	CASSRGREGGELWF
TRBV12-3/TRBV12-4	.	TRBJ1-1	CASSSYRDTEAFF
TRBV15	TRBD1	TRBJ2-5	CATSREGTAQETQYF
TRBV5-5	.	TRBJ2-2	CASSFWGTTNTGELFF
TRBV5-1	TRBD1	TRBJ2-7	CASSLAPGGYEQYF
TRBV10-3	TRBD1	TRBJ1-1	CAINPGGRGTEAFF
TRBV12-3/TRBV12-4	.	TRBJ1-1	CASSLSQTNTEAFF
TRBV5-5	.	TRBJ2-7	CASSLVGTGELYF
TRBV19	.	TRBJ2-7	CASGGRGVYEQYF
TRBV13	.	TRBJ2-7	CASSRRAQSYEQYF
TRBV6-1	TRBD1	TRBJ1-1	CASRGQNSNTEAFF
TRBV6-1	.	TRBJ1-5	CASSPRTAGKPQHF
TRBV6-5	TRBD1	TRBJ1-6	CATKRTGGSPLHF
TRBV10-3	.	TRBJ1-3	CAISESQSGGTIYF
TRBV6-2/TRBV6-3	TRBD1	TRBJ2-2	CASSRRDRGAGELFF
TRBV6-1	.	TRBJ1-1	CASSETGRTTEAFF
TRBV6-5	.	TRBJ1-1	CACFRNTEAFF
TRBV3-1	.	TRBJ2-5	CASSQGAGKTQYF
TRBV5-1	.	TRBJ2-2	CASSPFANTGELFF
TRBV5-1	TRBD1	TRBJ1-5	CASRTDRDGPQHF
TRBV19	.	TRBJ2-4	CASSVKGGGISKNIQYF
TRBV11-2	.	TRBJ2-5	CASSAGIRETQYF
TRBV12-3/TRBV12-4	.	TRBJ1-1	CASSLVTGENTEAFF
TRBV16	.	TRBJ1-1	CASSLTGNSEAFF
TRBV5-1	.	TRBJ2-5	CASSLGGQRGQETQYF